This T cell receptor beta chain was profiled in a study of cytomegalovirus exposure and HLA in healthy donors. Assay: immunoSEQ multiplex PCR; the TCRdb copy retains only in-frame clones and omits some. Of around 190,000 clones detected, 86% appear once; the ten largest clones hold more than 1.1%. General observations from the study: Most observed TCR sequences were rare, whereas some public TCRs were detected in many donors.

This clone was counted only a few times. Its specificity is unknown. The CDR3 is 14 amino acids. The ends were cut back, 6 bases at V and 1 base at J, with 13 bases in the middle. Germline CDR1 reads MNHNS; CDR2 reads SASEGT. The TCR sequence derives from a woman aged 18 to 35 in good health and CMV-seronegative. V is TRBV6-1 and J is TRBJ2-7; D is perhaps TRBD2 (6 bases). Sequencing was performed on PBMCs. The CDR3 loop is CASRWLARSYEQYF. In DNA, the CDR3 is TGTGCCAGCAGGTGGCTAGCGCGTTCCTACGAGCAGTACTTC.